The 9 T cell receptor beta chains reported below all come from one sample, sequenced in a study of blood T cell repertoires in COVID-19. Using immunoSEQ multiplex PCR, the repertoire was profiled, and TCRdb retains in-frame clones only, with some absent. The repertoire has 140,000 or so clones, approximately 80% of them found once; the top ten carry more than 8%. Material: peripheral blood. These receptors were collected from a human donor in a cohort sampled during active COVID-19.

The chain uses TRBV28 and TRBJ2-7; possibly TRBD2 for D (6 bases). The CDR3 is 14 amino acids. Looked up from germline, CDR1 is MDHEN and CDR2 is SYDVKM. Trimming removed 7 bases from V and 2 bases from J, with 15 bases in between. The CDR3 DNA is TGTGCCAGCATCCGACTAGTGGGTGCCTACGAGCAGTACTTC. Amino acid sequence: CASIRLVGAYEQYF.

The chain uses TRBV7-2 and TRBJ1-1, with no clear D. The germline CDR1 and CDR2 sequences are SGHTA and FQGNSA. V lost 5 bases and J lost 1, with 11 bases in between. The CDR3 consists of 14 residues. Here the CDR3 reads CASSISQQNTEAFF. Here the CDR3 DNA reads TGTGCCAGCAGCATCTCACAGCAGAACACTGAAGCTTTCTTT.

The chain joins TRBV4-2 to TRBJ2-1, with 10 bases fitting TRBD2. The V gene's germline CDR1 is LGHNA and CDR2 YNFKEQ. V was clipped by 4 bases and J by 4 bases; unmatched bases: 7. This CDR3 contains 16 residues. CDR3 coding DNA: TGTGCCAGCAGCCCGACCGGGACTAGCGATTACAATGAGCAGTTCTTC. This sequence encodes CASSPTGTSDYNEQFF.

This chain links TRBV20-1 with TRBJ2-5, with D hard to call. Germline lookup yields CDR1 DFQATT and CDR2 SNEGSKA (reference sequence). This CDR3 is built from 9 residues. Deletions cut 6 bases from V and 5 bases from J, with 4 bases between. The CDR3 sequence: CSAGETQYF. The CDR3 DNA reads TGCAGTGCCGGTGAGACCCAGTACTTC.

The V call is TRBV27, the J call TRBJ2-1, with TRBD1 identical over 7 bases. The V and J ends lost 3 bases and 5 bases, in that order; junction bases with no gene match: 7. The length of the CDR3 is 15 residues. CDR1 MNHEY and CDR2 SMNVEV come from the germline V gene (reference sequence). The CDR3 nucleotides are TGTGCCAGCAGTTTGGGGCAGACAGGGAACAATGAGCAGTTCTTC. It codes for CASSLGQTGNNEQFF.

CDR3 loop: CASSAPGQVIEQFF. The CDR3 DNA sequence: TGTGCCAGCAGCGCCCCGGGACAAGTAATCGAGCAGTTCTTC. The chain combines TRBV11-2 with TRBJ2-1; perhaps TRBD1 as D (6 bases). This CDR3 has 14 residues. Germline V lookup: CDR1 SGHAT, CDR2 FQNNGV. Trimming cost V 5 bases and J 10 bases, with 18 bases left between them.

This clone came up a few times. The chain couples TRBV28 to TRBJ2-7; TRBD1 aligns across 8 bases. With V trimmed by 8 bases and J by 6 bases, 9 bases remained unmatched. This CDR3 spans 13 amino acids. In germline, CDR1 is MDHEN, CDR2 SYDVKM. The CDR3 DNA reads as TGTGCCAGCGGACAGGGAAGTTATGCCGAGCAGTACTTC. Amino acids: CASGQGSYAEQYF.

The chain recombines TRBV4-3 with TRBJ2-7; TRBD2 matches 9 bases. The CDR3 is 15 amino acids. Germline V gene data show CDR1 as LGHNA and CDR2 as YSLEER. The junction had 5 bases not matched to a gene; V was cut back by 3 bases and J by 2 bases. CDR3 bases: TGCGCCAGCAGCCAGCAGACTAGCGGAGCCTACGAGCAGTACTTC. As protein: CASSQQTSGAYEQYF.

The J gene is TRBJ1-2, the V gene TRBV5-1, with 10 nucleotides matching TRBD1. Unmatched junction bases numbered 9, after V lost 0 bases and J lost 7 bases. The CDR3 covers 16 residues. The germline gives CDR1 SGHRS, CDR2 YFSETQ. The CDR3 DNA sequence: TGCGCCAGCAGCTTGGAACCCCCCGGGACAGGGGTTGGCTACACCTTC. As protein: CASSLEPPGTGVGYTF.